This record covers a single T cell receptor beta chain. At one end the junction does not follow the germline gene, possibly because of a read error. Original analysis: Amplified reference gene primers provided the basis for estimating nucleated cell counts. Using immunoSEQ multiplex PCR, the repertoire was profiled, and TCRdb retains in-frame clones only, with some absent. Clonal size and the V and J genes are those of that table, whereas D and trimming came from the DNA. The repertoire includes some 95,000 clones, around 80% of them detected once, and around 9% sits in the top ten. The data were obtained in a study of blood T cell repertoires in COVID-19. Study background: The cDNA or gDNA used as material had been derived from T cells, B-cell-depleted T cells, or PBMCs.

In germline, CDR1 is DFQATT, CDR2 SNEGSKA (reference sequence). CDR3 length: 11 residues. The chain links TRBV20-1 to TRBJ2-1, with 7 bases lining up with TRBD2. The TCR sequence derives from a middle-aged man who had recovered from COVID-19. Sequencing was done on a sample of peripheral blood. CDR3 amino acids: CSARVGGRVLF. CDR3 in DNA: TGCAGTGCTAGAGTTGGAGGGAGGGTCCTCTTC.